This T cell receptor beta chain originates from a study of T cell responses to AZD1222 COVID-19 vaccine. Study outcomes and limitations: Breadth and depth of Spike-specific TCRs rose after two AZD1222 doses. Donors, mostly white British, included more females; clonal diversity was possibly underestimated. Just five or six AZD1222 recipients were seropositive at baseline. Spike regions recognized by vaccine-associated CD4 TCRs spanned the protein, led by 160-218 and 743-854.

CDR3 length equals 15 residues. This clone was seen a handful of times. Its target is unknown. Assay: immunoSEQ multiplex PCR; the TCRdb copy retains only in-frame clones and omits some. The table includes about 200,000 clones, 88% detected once. The chain is built from TRBV21-1 and TRBJ1-2; the D segment call TRBD1 is taken from the table without a DNA check. TRBV21-1 is assigned pseudogene status. This clonotype originated in an adult in good health. Here the sequenced sample was peripheral blood, taken on day 0 of AZD1222 vaccination. CDR3 residues: CASSKYPRTGYGYTF. DNA for the CDR3: TGTGCCAGCAGCAAATACCCCCGGACAGGGTATGGCTACACCTTC.